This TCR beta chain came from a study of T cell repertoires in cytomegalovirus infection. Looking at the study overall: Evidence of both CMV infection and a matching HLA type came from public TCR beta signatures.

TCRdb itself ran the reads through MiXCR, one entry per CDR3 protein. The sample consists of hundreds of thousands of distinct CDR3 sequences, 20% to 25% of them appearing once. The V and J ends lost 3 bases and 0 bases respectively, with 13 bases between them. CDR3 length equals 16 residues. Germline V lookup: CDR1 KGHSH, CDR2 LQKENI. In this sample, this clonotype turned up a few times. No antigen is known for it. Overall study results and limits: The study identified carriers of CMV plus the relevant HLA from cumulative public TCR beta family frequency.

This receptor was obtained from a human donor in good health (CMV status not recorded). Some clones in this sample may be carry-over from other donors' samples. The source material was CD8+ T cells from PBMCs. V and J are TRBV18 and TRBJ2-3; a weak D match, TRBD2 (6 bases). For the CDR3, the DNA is TGTGCCAGCTCACCGGGACTTTCCTCCAGCACAGATACGCAGTATTTT. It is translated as CASSPGLSSSTDTQYF.